One sample yielded the 16 T cell receptor beta chains listed below, sequenced in a study of T cells in Graves' hyperthyroidism and ophthalmopathy. Regions amplified from RNA transcripts were the TCR beta CDR3 regions. Primed by the HTBI set, a first-round RT-PCR was run on the TCR CDR3. TCRdb redid the calling of the multiplex PCR reads with MiXCR, one entry per CDR3 protein. The sample shows around 700,000 distinct CDR3 sequences, approximately 18% of them seen only once. The sequenced sample was blood. The receptors were gathered from a woman in her forties or fifties with Graves' hyperthyroidism that later progressed to Graves' ophthalmopathy.

This clonotype was detected a few times. The chain links TRBV6-5 to TRBJ1-5; D possibly corresponds to TRBD1 (6 bases). CDR3 length: 14 amino acids. Trimming removed 0 bases from V and 7 bases from J, with 10 bases in between. Per germline, CDR1 MNHEY and CDR2 SVGAGI. CDR3 amino acids: CASSYSKGGQPQHF. The CDR3, as DNA: TGTGCCAGCAGTTACTCGAAGGGGGGACAGCCCCAGCATTTT.

V usage is TRBV20-1 and J usage is TRBJ2-5; 10 bases are shared with TRBD1. Germline V gives CDR1 DFQATT, CDR2 SNEGSKA (reference sequence). CDR3 length: 15 amino acids. The V and J ends lost 3 bases and 2 bases, in that order; junction bases with no gene match: 6. The CDR3 DNA is TGCAGTGCTAGCTACCCGGGACAGGGGCAAGAGACCCAGTACTTC. Translated: CSASYPGQGQETQYF.

The chain is built from TRBV7-8 and TRBJ2-1; 8 nucleotides agree with TRBD2. After removal of 1 base from V and 8 bases from J, the junction contained 7 bases not matched to a gene. This CDR3 spans 15 amino acids. Germline CDR1 SGHVS, CDR2 FQNEAQ. The CDR3 sequence is CASSLGGRGAYEQFF. CDR3 in DNA: TGTGCCAGCAGCTTAGGTGGGCGGGGGGCCTATGAGCAGTTCTTC.

The rearrangement joins TRBV9 to TRBJ1-6; 10 bases agree with TRBD1. The germline gives CDR1 SGDLS, CDR2 YYNGEE. With 3 bases clipped from V and 7 bases from J, the junction kept 7 bases outside the gene matches. The CDR3 sequence is 16 residues long. CDR3 region: CASSERGTGVNSPLHF. DNA of the CDR3: TGTGCCAGCAGCGAGAGGGGGACAGGGGTAAATTCACCCCTCCACTTT. Full variable domain (outside the CDR3, taken from reference TRBV9 and TRBJ1-6): DSGVTQTPKHLITATGQRVTLRCSPRSGDLSVYWYQQSLDQGLQFLIQYYNGEERAKGNILERFSAQQFPDLHSELNLSSLELGDSALYFCASSERGTGVNSPLHFGNGTRLTVT.

This rearrangement joins TRBV29-1 to TRBJ2-2, with 9 bases that match TRBD2. Trimming took 6 bases from V and 6 from J; bases not matched to a gene: 11. The CDR3 loop spans 15 amino acids. Germline V CDR1 and CDR2: SQVTM, ANQGSEA. CDR3 in amino acids: CSVPGGLAGPGELFF. Written as DNA, the CDR3 is TGCAGCGTCCCGGGGGGGCTAGCGGGACCCGGGGAGCTGTTTTTT.

The rearrangement uses TRBV4-1 and TRBJ1-5; possible D gene TRBD1, 5 bases. The CDR3 totals 15 residues. Trimming removed 2 bases from V and 9 bases from J, with 17 bases in between. CDR1 MGHRA and CDR2 YSYEKL come from the germline V gene. DNA for the CDR3: TGCGCCAGCAGCCAACCCGGGACGGCCCTAAGGCCCCAGCATTTT. It codes for CASSQPGTALRPQHF.

This clonotype was counted at least ten times. V usage is TRBV6-2 or TRBV6-3 and J usage is TRBJ2-1, with D unresolved. The V end lost 7 bases, the J end lost 4 bases, and 5 bases lay between the germline ends. The CDR3 covers 11 residues. From germline, CDR1 is MNHEY and CDR2 SVGEGT. The CDR3 region is CASTSYNEQFF. The CDR3 DNA is TGTGCCAGCACCAGTTACAATGAGCAGTTCTTC.

V and J are TRBV27 and TRBJ2-3, with 11 bases fitting TRBD2. V lost 0 bases, J lost 7 bases, and 9 bases stayed unmatched. CDR1 is MNHEY and CDR2 is SMNVEV in the germline V gene (reference sequence). The CDR3 sequence is 17 residues long. CDR3 nucleotides: TGTGCCAGCAGTTTATCACCGCTTAGCGGGGGGGCTAATACGCAGTATTTT. Translated, it gives CASSLSPLSGGANTQYF.

This clonotype was seen a handful of times. J is TRBJ2-1 and V is TRBV9; TRBD1 matches at 10 bases. The V segment lost 1 base and the J segment 4 bases; nucleotides outside the gene matches: 11. Germline loops: CDR1 SGDLS, CDR2 YYNGEE. CDR3 length: 18 amino acids. CDR3 bases: TGTGCCAGCAGCGTACAATCATTAGGGACAGGGGTTTACAATGAGCAGTTCTTC. Residues: CASSVQSLGTGVYNEQFF. Full variable domain (remainder filled in from reference TRBV9 and TRBJ2-1): DSGVTQTPKHLITATGQRVTLRCSPRSGDLSVYWYQQSLDQGLQFLIQYYNGEERAKGNILERFSAQQFPDLHSELNLSSLELGDSALYFCASSVQSLGTGVYNEQFFGPGTRLTVL.

This clonotype has a count of ten or more. The gene calls are TRBV20-1 and TRBJ2-7; no firm D call. The CDR3 runs 11 residues. Germline values: CDR1 DFQATT, CDR2 SNEGSKA (reference sequence). The V gene lost 0 bases and the J gene lost 6 bases, with 6 bases spanning the gap. This CDR3 reads CSARDPPEQYF. CDR3 nucleotides: TGCAGTGCTAGAGATCCCCCCGAGCAGTACTTC.

This clonotype occurred many times. The chain employs TRBV18 and TRBJ1-1; TRBD1 matches at 10 bases. CDR1 and CDR2 from the germline V gene are KGHSH and LQKENI. The CDR3 is made up of 15 amino acids. The V segment lost 3 bases and the J segment 1 base; nucleotides outside the gene matches: 2. CDR3 bases: TGTGCCAGCTCACCGGGACAGGGGCGGAACACTGAAGCTTTCTTT. Translating it yields CASSPGQGRNTEAFF.

V gene TRBV3-1 combines with J gene TRBJ2-7; weak D call: TRBD1 (6 bases). This CDR3 comprises 16 residues. Germline V gives CDR1 LGHDT, CDR2 YNNKEL (reference sequence). V lost 0 bases, J lost 6 bases, and 18 bases lay in between. CDR3 in DNA: TGTGCCAGCAGCCAAGACTTCGGCAGGGGTCAAGGCGAGCAGTACTTC. This encodes CASSQDFGRGQGEQYF.

The chain has TRBV11-1 and TRBJ2-1; D is perhaps TRBD2 (6 bases). The CDR3 is 17 amino acids. Germline lookup yields CDR1 SGHAT and CDR2 FQDESV (reference sequence). The V end lost 0 bases, the J end lost 4 bases, and 16 bases lay between the germline ends. CDR3 sequence: CASSLARDGERYNEQFF. Here the CDR3 DNA reads TGTGCCAGCAGCTTAGCGCGGGACGGAGAAAGGTACAATGAGCAGTTCTTC.

The chain combines TRBV5-1 with TRBJ1-3; D unclear. The CDR3 is 17 amino acids. Trimming removed 0 bases from V and 0 bases from J, with 13 bases in between. CDR1 is SGHRS and CDR2 is YFSETQ in the germline V gene. The CDR3 DNA reads as TGCGCCAGCAGCTTGGAAGGGTTAGGGAGCTCTGGAAACACCATATATTTT. This translates into CASSLEGLGSSGNTIYF.

This sequence joins TRBV7-8 and TRBJ2-3, with D perhaps given as TRBD1 or TRBD2 (5 bases each). Looked up from germline, CDR1 is SGHVS and CDR2 is FQNEAQ. Trimming pared 1 base from V and 1 base from J, leaving 15 bases between. The CDR3 has 17 amino acids. DNA for the CDR3: TGTGCCAGCAGCTTAGGGGGGTCCGCGCGCCGCACAGATACGCAGTATTTT. Translating gives CASSLGGSARRTDTQYF.

Only a few counts were recorded for this clonotype. This chain links TRBV10-2 with TRBJ1-2; the D gene is possibly TRBD1 (5 bases). Trimming removed 0 bases at V and 6 bases at J, with 14 bases between. The CDR3 loop spans 15 amino acids. CDR1 and CDR2 (germline): WSHSY, SAAADI. Written as DNA, the CDR3 is TGCGCCAGCAGTGAGTCTGGGACCTTGACGGATGGCTACACCTTC. Amino acids: CASSESGTLTDGYTF.